This entry lists 15 T cell receptor beta chains sequenced from one sample in a study of CD8+CD57+ T cells in acquired aplastic anemia. Both TCR beta VDJ combination and CDR3 sequence profiling were carried out. Genomic DNA was the template for this profiling. TCRdb re-analysed the reads in MiXCR, keeping a single row per CDR3 protein. The repertoire holds 350,000 to 450,000 distinct CDR3 sequences, with around 72% as singletons. The sample consisted of sorted CD4+, CD8+, or CD8+CD57+ T cells (not recorded which) from PBMCs. All receptors come from a human donor in good health, serving as a control.

The genes are TRBV7-2 and TRBJ2-5; D might be TRBD1 or TRBD2, each matching 6 bases. This CDR3 has 15 amino acids. CDR1 and CDR2 (germline): SGHTA, FQGNSA. The germline V and J ends were trimmed by 2 bases and 0 bases, with 10 bases remaining between them. The CDR3 protein is CASSLIRGDQETQYF. The CDR3 nucleotides are TGTGCCAGCAGCTTAATTAGGGGGGACCAAGAGACCCAGTACTTC.

Points on this clonotype: At one end, the junction sequence differs from germline, possibly due to a read error. The CDR3 is CASSFQRSYDAQLF. In DNA, the CDR3 is TGTGCCAGCAGCTTTCAACGGAGCTATGATGCACAGCTCTTC. The chain couples TRBV7-3 to TRBJ2-7; D is undetermined. The CDR3 spans 14 residues. CDR1 and CDR2 from the germline V gene are SGHTA and FQGTGA.

For this clonotype: Germline and junction disagree at one end, which may indicate a read error. This chain connects TRBV11-1 to TRBJ1-2; no clear D. The germline V gene has CDR1 SGHAT and CDR2 FQDESV (reference sequence). This CDR3 is 15 amino acids long. The CDR3 loop reads CATSRDPFNTYGYTF. The CDR3 DNA sequence: TGTGCCACCAGCAGAGACCCGTTTAATACCTATGGCTACACCTTC.

This chain uses TRBV6-1 with TRBJ2-7; D not certain. From germline, CDR1 is MNHNS and CDR2 SASEGT. Between the trimmed V and J ends, which lost 10 bases and 3 bases, there was a span of 19 bases. This CDR3 is 14 amino acids long. The CDR3 DNA reads as TGTGCCATCGCTGACCAGGCATCTCTCTACGAGCAGTACTTC. Translation gives CAIADQASLYEQYF.

The chain couples TRBV7-3 to TRBJ2-2, with unresolved D. Germline V gene sequence: CDR1 SGHTA, CDR2 FQGTGA. The CDR3 consists of 12 residues. V dropped 2 bases and J dropped 13 bases, with 11 bases sitting between them. Here the CDR3 reads CASSLAYGRLFF. The CDR3 DNA reads TGTGCCAGCAGCTTAGCCTACGGGCGGCTGTTTTTT.

Of note for this clonotype: One end of the junction is discordant with germline, which a read error may explain. This sequence joins TRBV2 and TRBJ2-7; D gene ambiguous. The CDR3 contains 14 residues. From germline, CDR1 is SNHLY and CDR2 FYNNEI. DNA for the CDR3: TGTGCCAGCAGCCGGCTAAGGCCGGTCGACGGCCAGCAGTTC. It encodes CASSRLRPVDGQQF.

This clonotype appeared a single time. The V call is TRBV9, the J call TRBJ2-3; D unclear. Germline V gene lookup returns CDR1 SGDLS and CDR2 YYNGEE. CDR3 length equals 15 residues. Trimming left V 0 bases short and J 0 bases short, with 8 bases between. For the CDR3, the DNA is TGTGCCAGCAGCGTAGGTGGAGCTAGCACAGATACGCAGTATTTT. It yields the protein CASSVGGASTDTQYF.

A word on this clonotype: Sequence at one end of the junction differs from germline and may be a read error. The V gene is TRBV7-9, the J gene TRBJ2-3; the D is unclear. Germline V gene sequence: CDR1 SEHNR, CDR2 FQNEAQ (reference sequence). The length of the CDR3 is 13 residues. In nucleotides, the CDR3 is TGCGCCAGCAGCTTGGATGGGTCAGATACGCAGTATTTT. Protein: CASSLDGSDTQYF.

In this sample, this clonotype turned up once. This chain uses TRBV12-3 or TRBV12-4 with TRBJ1-4, with a weak D call TRBD1 (5 bases). Between the trimmed V and J ends, which lost 6 bases and 7 bases, there was a span of 15 bases. This CDR3 contains 14 residues. CDR3 sequence reads: CASRCGTDSEKLFF. DNA of the CDR3: TGTGCCAGCAGATGCGGGACCGACTCTGAAAAACTGTTTTTT.

About this clonotype: At one boundary the junction diverges from the germline segment, which might be a read error. The chain links TRBV9 to TRBJ2-7; D perhaps matches TRBD1 (6 bases). Germline V gene sequence: CDR1 SGDLS, CDR2 YYNGEE. The CDR3 loop spans 14 amino acids. CDR3 sequence (DNA): TGTGCCAGCAGCAGGAAGGCCAGGGGCACCACGCAGATCTTC. Protein: CASSRKARGTTQIF. The complete variable domain, with remaining parts taken from reference TRBV9 and TRBJ2-7, reads DSGVTQTPKHLITATGQRVTLRCSPRSGDLSVYWYQQSLDQGLQFLIQYYNGEERAKGNILERFSAQQFPDLHSELNLSSLELGDSALYFCASSRKARGTTQIFGPGTRLTVT.

The chain couples TRBV7-2 to TRBJ2-1; possible D gene TRBD2, 5 bases. CDR1 and CDR2 (germline): SGHTA, FQGNSA. This CDR3 is 12 amino acids long. V lost 5 bases to trimming and J lost 12 bases, with 14 bases between them. The CDR3 bases are TGTGCCAGCAGCCAAGCTAACGAGGGGCAGTTCTTC. This translates into CASSQANEGQFF.

This chain uses TRBV14 with TRBJ2-3, with unresolved D. In germline, CDR1 is SGHDN, CDR2 FVKESK. Trimming shortened V by 5 bases and J by 2 bases, and 17 bases separated the two germline ends. The length of the CDR3 is 16 residues. For the CDR3, the DNA is TGTGCCAGCAGCGTAGGTCCAGGTCTGAACACAGATACGCAGTATTTT. Protein sequence: CASSVGPGLNTDTQYF.

V and J are TRBV5-1 and TRBJ2-1, with D unclear. The V end was cut by 1 base, the J end by 8 bases, with 16 bases between. CDR1 and CDR2 from the germline V gene are SGHRS and YFSETQ. The CDR3 consists of 15 residues. The CDR3: CASSLLPGRTDEQFF. The CDR3 region has the DNA TGCGCCAGCAGCTTGTTACCGGGCAGGACCGATGAGCAGTTCTTC.

This clonotype was recorded once. The conserved final phenylalanine or tryptophan is absent from the CDR3, which likely points to a read error. The limits of the CDR3 on the DNA are not certain, so only TCRdb's listed CDR3 is given. The gene calls are TRBV25-1 and TRBJ2-3; TRBD1, as called in the table, went unchecked against the DNA. The CDR3 numbers 17 amino acids, ends counted. CDR1 is MGHDK and CDR2 is SYGVNS in the germline V gene. The CDR3 region is CASSEYGGRPSTDTQAY.

This clonotype has a single count. This sequence joins TRBV29-1 and TRBJ2-7, with D hard to call. Germline V lookup: CDR1 SQVTM, CDR2 ANQGSEA. V was trimmed by 2 bases and J by 5 bases, leaving 16 bases between them. The CDR3 length is 14 residues. The CDR3 sequence is CSVEIRATGDEQYF. The CDR3 nucleotides are TGCAGCGTTGAAATCCGGGCCACGGGCGACGAGCAGTACTTC.